This record looks at one TCR beta chain sequence and its context. CDR3 size: 12 residues. Trimming cost V 7 bases and J 5 bases, with 12 bases left between them. CDR1 is SGHRS, CDR2 YFSETQ, per germline. This specimen belongs to a study of blood T cell repertoires in COVID-19. About the study: Donors in the United States, Italy and Spain gave samples during acute or convalescent COVID-19.

The table came from immunoSEQ multiplex PCR; TCRdb's copy has only in-frame clones and leaves some out. The sample consists of under 150,000 clones, about 86% of them appearing once. The rearrangement links TRBV5-1 to TRBJ1-2, with unresolved D. This sequence originates from a woman aged 45-59 years who had recovered from COVID-19. The specimen was PBMCs or T cells enriched from blood (not recorded which). CDR3 in DNA: TGCGCCAGCTCATCGGGGAATTATGGCTACACCTTC. Translating gives CASSSGNYGYTF. The full variable domain, rest sourced from reference TRBV5-1 and TRBJ1-2, is KAGVTQTPRYLIKTRGQQVTLSCSPISGHRSVSWYQQTPGQGLQFLFEYFSETQRNKGNFPGRFSGRQFSNSRSEMNVSTLELGDSALYLCASSSGNYGYTFGSGTRLTVV.